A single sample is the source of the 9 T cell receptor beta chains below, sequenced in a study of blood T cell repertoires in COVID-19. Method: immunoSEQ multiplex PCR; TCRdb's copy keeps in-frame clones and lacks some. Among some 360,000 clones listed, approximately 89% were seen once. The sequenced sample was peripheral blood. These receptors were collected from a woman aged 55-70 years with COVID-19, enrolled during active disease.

The CDR3, as DNA: TGCGCCAGCGATTGGGACAGGAGCTCCTATAATTCACCCCTCCACTTT. Protein: CASDWDRSSYNSPLHF. This chain connects TRBV4-1 to TRBJ1-6, with 8 bases aligning to TRBD1. The germline gives CDR1 MGHRA, CDR2 YSYEKL. CDR3 length: 16 amino acids. The junction had 6 bases not matched to a gene; V was cut back by 8 bases and J by 0 bases.

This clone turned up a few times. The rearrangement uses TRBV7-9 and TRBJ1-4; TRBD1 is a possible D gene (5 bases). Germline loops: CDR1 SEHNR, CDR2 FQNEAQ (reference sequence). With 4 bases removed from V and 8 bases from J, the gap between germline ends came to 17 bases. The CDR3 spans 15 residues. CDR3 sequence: CASSYPRGEGEKLFF. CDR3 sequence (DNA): TGTGCCAGCAGCTACCCCCGGGGGGAAGGAGAAAAACTGTTTTTT. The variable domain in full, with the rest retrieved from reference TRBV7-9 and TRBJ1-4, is DTGVSQNPRHKITKRGQNVTFRCDPISEHNRLYWYRQTLGQGPEFLTYFQNEAQLEKSRLLSDRFSAERPKGSFSTLEIQRTEQGDSAMYLCASSYPRGEGEKLFFGSGTQLSVL.

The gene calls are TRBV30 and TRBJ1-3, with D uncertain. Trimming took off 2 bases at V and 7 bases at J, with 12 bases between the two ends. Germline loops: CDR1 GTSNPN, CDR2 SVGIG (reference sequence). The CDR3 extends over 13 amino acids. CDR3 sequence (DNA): TGTGCCTGGAGTTGGCGGGGTCTGAACACCATATATTTT. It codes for CAWSWRGLNTIYF.

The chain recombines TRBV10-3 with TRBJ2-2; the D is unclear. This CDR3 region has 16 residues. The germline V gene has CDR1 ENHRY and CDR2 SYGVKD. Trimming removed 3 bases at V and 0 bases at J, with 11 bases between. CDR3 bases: TGTGCCATCAGTGAACCCGAGGCCGCGAACACCGGGGAGCTGTTTTTT. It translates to CAISEPEAANTGELFF.

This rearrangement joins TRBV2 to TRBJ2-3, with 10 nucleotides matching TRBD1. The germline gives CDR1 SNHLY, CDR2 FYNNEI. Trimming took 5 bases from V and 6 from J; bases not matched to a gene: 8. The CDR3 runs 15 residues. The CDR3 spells CASSMGQGSKDTQYF. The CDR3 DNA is TGTGCCAGCAGTATGGGACAGGGGAGCAAGGATACGCAGTATTTT.

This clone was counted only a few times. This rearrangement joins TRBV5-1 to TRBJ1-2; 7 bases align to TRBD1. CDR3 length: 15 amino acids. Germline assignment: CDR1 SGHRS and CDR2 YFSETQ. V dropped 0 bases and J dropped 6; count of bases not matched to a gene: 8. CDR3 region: CASSLDGGGADGYTF. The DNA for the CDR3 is TGCGCCAGCAGCTTGGATGGAGGGGGCGCGGATGGCTACACCTTC.

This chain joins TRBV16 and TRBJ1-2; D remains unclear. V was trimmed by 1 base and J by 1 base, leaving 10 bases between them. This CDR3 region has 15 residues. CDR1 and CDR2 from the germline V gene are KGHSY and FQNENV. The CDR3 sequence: CASSQYSVLNYGYTF. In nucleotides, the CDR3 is TGTGCCAGCAGCCAATATAGTGTACTTAACTATGGCTACACCTTC. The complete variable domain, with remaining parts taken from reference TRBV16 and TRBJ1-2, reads GEEVAQTPKHLVRGEGQKAKLYCAPIKGHSYVFWYQQVLKNEFKFLISFQNENVFDETGMPKERFSAKCLPNSPCSLEIQATKLEDSAVYFCASSQYSVLNYGYTFGSGTRLTVV.

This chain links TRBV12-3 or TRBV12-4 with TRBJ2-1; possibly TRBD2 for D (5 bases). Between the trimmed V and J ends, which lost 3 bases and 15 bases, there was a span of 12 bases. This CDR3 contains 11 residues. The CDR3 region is CASSFEGPGFF. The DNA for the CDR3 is TGTGCCAGCAGTTTTGAGGGTCCCGGGTTCTTC.

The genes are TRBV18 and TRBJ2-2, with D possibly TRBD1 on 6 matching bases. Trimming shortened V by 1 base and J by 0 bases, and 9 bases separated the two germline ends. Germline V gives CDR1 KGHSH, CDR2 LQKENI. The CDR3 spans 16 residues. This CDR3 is CASSPHGQTNTGELFF. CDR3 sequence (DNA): TGTGCCAGCTCACCACACGGACAGACGAACACCGGGGAGCTGTTTTTT.